A single sample gave rise to the 5 T cell receptor beta chains below, sequenced in a study of cytomegalovirus exposure and HLA in healthy donors. Primers: 60 Vbeta forward and 13 Jbeta reverse. Libraries were prepared by immunoSEQ multiplex PCR; TCRdb keeps only in-frame clonotypes and omits some of them. The repertoire holds 170,000 or so clones, with 84% as singletons. Specimen: PBMCs. The receptors stem from a man between 18 and 29 years old in good health and CMV-seronegative.

The CDR3: CASSPPYRGRSYEQYF. DNA for the CDR3: TGTGCCAGCTCACCACCCTACAGGGGACGCTCGTACGAGCAGTACTTC. The chain combines TRBV18 with TRBJ2-7, with TRBD1 matching over 7 bases. This CDR3 contains 16 residues. J gave up 4 bases and V 0 bases, and 9 bases lay outside the gene matches. Looked up from germline, CDR1 is KGHSH and CDR2 is LQKENI.

V and J are TRBV16 and TRBJ2-2; tentatively, D is TRBD1 (6 bases). The germline V and J ends were trimmed by 4 bases and 9 bases, with 15 bases remaining between them. CDR1 is KGHSY, CDR2 FQNENV, per germline. This CDR3 spans 14 amino acids. The CDR3 protein is CASSPINRVRELFF. For the CDR3, the DNA is TGTGCCAGCAGCCCAATAAACAGGGTCCGGGAGCTGTTTTTT.

The chain recombines TRBV9 with TRBJ2-7, with D possibly matching TRBD2 (6 bases). The germline gives CDR1 SGDLS, CDR2 YYNGEE. V gave up 0 bases and J gave up 4 bases, with 20 bases separating them. This CDR3 region has 17 residues. The CDR3 reads CASSVGDGSRTPYEQYF. CDR3 bases: TGTGCCAGCAGCGTAGGGGACGGGAGTAGGACCCCGTACGAGCAGTACTTC.

The chain joins TRBV2 to TRBJ1-3; 8 bases are a match to TRBD1. The CDR3 is made up of 15 amino acids. Germline V gives CDR1 SNHLY, CDR2 FYNNEI. V trimming: 8 bases; J trimming: 4 bases; junction bases outside the gene matches: 10. DNA for the CDR3: TGTGCCAGCGGGACACCTCAGGGGGCAGGAAACACCATATATTTT. Encoded protein: CASGTPQGAGNTIYF. The full variable domain, rest sourced from reference TRBV2 and TRBJ1-3, is EPEVTQTPSHQVTQMGQEVILRCVPISNHLYFYWYRQILGQKVEFLVSFYNNEISEKSEIFDDQFSVERPDGSNFTLKIRSTKLEDSAMYFCASGTPQGAGNTIYFGEGSWLTVV.

The V call is TRBV28, the J call TRBJ2-5; possible D gene TRBD2, 5 bases. This CDR3 region has 14 residues. With 3 bases removed from V and 4 bases from J, the gap between germline ends came to 12 bases. CDR1 and CDR2 (germline): MDHEN, SYDVKM. The CDR3: CASSFPREGETQYF. CDR3 sequence (DNA): TGTGCCAGCAGTTTCCCCCGAGAGGGAGAGACCCAGTACTTC.